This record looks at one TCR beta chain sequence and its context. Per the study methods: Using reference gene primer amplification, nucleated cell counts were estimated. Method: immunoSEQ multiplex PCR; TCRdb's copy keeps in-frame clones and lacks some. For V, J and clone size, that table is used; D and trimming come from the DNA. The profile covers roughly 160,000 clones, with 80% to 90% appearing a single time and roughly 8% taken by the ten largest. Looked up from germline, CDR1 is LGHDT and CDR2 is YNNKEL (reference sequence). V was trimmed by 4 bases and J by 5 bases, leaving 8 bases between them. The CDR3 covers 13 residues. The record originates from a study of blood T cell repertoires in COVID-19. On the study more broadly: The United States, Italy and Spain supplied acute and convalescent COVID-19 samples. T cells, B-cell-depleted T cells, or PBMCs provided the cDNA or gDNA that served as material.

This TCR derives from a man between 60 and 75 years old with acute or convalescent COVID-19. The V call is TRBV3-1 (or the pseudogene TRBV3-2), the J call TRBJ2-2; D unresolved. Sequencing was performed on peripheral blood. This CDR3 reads CASSLSTTGELFF. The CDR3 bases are TGTGCCAGCAGCCTCTCGACAACCGGGGAGCTGTTTTTT.